This entry is about one TCR beta chain. Its specificity is not known. One base away lies a much larger clone, so this may be a sequencing read error. The V and J ends lost 3 bases and 7 bases, in that order; junction bases with no gene match: 5. The CDR3 has 14 amino acids. Germline V lookup: CDR1 SGHTA, CDR2 FQGTGA. The sample belongs to a study of beta chain features in type 1 diabetes. Study results and caveats: A potential influence of HLA type upon TCRB rearrangement remained unresolved herein. A closer apparent resemblance between naive, central memory and Treg TCRB repertoires was seen in patients than in healthy donors.

Isolated RNA was reverse transcribed in full, so expressed TCRB transcripts were sequenced. The table came from immunoSEQ multiplex PCR; TCRdb's copy has only in-frame clones and leaves some out. The sample lists 200,000 to 250,000 clones; 11% were seen once. The genes are TRBV7-3 and TRBJ2-2; the match to TRBD2 covers 7 bases. The sequencing sample was made of central memory CD4+ T cells from blood. The clonotype was recovered from a young man in good health. The CDR3 loop is CASSLGGPGGELFF. The CDR3 DNA reads as TGTGCCAGCAGCTTGGGAGGGCCGGGCGGGGAGCTGTTTTTT.